This T cell receptor (beta chain) was sequenced in a study of CD8 T cell repertoires and HIV-1 epitope variants. Study results and limitations: Most of the nine antigen-specific clonotypes appeared cross-reactive to autologous or escape variants.

The CDR3 loop spans 17 amino acids. The germline gives CDR1 MDHEN, CDR2 SYDVKM. V lost 4 bases and J 0 bases, leaving 15 bases between the germline ends. This table comes from immunoSEQ multiplex PCR, and its TCRdb copy is limited to in-frame clones, with some not included. The sample lists about 4,700 clones, around 66% occurring once. About this clone: Its antigen is undetermined.

The clonotype was recovered from a male donor with HIV. The sample comprised cultured CD8+ T cells derived from PBMCs. The chain uses TRBV28 and TRBJ1-4; D might be TRBD1 (6 bases). CDR3 nucleotide sequence: TGTGCCAGCAGTTCATCTGACGGGACAACAACTAATGAAAAACTGTTTTTT. It is translated as CASSSSDGTTTNEKLFF.